This T cell receptor beta chain was obtained from a study of cytomegalovirus exposure and HLA in healthy donors. The study's findings and limits: Among immune exposure information, only CMV serostatus was available. It was likely that a cluster of highly shared sequence variants was a sequencing artifact.

The CDR3 runs to 18 residues. Germline V gene data show CDR1 as SGHDN and CDR2 as FVKESK. PCR used 60 Vbeta primers and 13 Jbeta primers. Assay used: immunoSEQ multiplex PCR; TCRdb lists only in-frame clones, some missing. The repertoire holds 110,000 or so clones, with about 68% as singletons. In regard to this clone: Its antigen is still unknown.

The rearrangement joins TRBV14 to TRBJ2-5; tentative D call: TRBD1 (7 bases). The assigned J gene may be wrong: the sequence end matches TRBJ2-7 better. The sample consisted of PBMCs. This TCR was recovered from a woman aged 40 to 50 in good health and CMV-seropositive. The CDR3 sequence is CASSQVLGGGTANYEQYF. CDR3 DNA sequence: TGTGCCAGCAGCCAAGTTCTTGGGGGCGGGACAGCGAATTACGAGCAGTACTTC.